This is a list of T cell receptor beta chains from one sample in a study of T cell repertoires in aging, cancer and after chemotherapy. TCRdb reprocessed the multiplex PCR reads via MiXCR and lists one record per CDR3 protein. The sample includes just under 2,500 distinct CDR3 sequences, under 30% of them seen just once. The sequenced material came from blood. These receptors all come from a human donor in good health. Each CDR3 is given with its conserved first and last residue. The order of the fields is V gene, J gene, clone size, D gene, CDR3 DNA, CDR3 protein. A D gene is named only where the DNA matches it firmly. The size field is filled for only some rows; it gives once, few, many or a size class.

>TRBV6-4|TRBJ2-3|medium-sized|TRBD2
TGTGCCAGCAGTGGCGGGGGGGAAACAGATACGCAGTATTTT
CASSGGGETDTQYF
>TRBV12-3/TRBV12-4|TRBJ2-5|medium-sized|NA
TGTGCCAGCAGTTCGACTAGAGAACAAGAGACCCAGTACTTC
CASSSTREQETQYF
>TRBV30|TRBJ1-5|medium-sized|TRBD1
TGTGCCTGGGACCCCGGGACAGGCAATCAGCCCCAGCATTTT
CAWDPGTGNQPQHF
>TRBV28|TRBJ2-7|NA|TRBD1
TGTGCCAGCGACAGGGAAGGCTACGAGCAGTACTTC
CASDREGYEQYF
>TRBV19|TRBJ2-2|large|TRBD1
TGTGCCAGTAGTATAGGGACAGGGGTGTCCGGGGAGCTGTTTTTT
CASSIGTGVSGELFF
>TRBV24-1|TRBJ2-3|medium-sized|NA
TGTGCCACCCACGGGTCGAGGCACGGGACAGATACGCAGTATTTT
CATHGSRHGTDTQYF
>TRBV6-2/TRBV6-3|TRBJ2-4|medium-sized|NA
TGTGCCAGCAGTCCCCAACGTGGGGCCAAAAACATTCAGTACTTC
CASSPQRGAKNIQYF
>TRBV5-6|TRBJ1-4|medium-sized|NA
TGTGCCAGCAGCTTGGACTACAGCCATAATGAAAAACTGTTTTTT
CASSLDYSHNEKLFF
>TRBV5-3|TRBJ1-4|medium-sized|NA
TGTGCCAGAAGCCAAGTACAGGGTTATTTAACTGTCATAATTGGAAAACTGTTTTTT
CARSQVQGYLTVIIGKLFF
>TRBV19|TRBJ1-2|medium-sized|NA
TGTGCCAGTAGTCAAGGACTGACAAACTATGGCTACACCTTC
CASSQGLTNYGYTF
>TRBV7-9|TRBJ2-2|medium-sized|TRBD1
TGTGCCAGCAGCTTACAGGGGGCGGACGGGGAGCTGTTTTTT
CASSLQGADGELFF
>TRBV7-9|TRBJ2-5|few|TRBD2
TGTGCCAGCAGCTTAAACAGCGGGGGTCCCCAAGAGACCCAGTACTTC
CASSLNSGGPQETQYF
>TRBV5-1|TRBJ2-7|medium-sized|NA
TGCGCCAGCAGCCTGGGTCAGGGGAGGGGTCACGAGCAGTACTTC
CASSLGQGRGHEQYF
>TRBV6-2/TRBV6-3|TRBJ1-2|medium-sized|NA
TGTGCCAGCAGCGATAACTATGGCTACACCTTC
CASSDNYGYTF
>TRBV19|TRBJ2-3|NA|NA
NA
CASSDSGFYLCAWSPRTLTDTQYF
>TRBV24-1|TRBJ1-4|few|TRBD1
TGTGCCACCAGTGATTTTGGGACAGGAGGCGAAAAACTGTTTTTT
CATSDFGTGGEKLFF
>TRBV19|TRBJ2-6|large|NA
TGTGCCAGTAGTATCGAGGGCGGCGGGGCCAACGTCCTGACTTTC
CASSIEGGGANVLTF
>TRBV4-1|TRBJ2-7|NA|NA
TGCGCCAGCAGCCAGAACAGGGATTTCTACGAGCAGTACTTC
CASSQNRDFYEQYF
>TRBV27|TRBJ2-3|medium-sized|NA
TGTGCCAGCAGAGGAAAGGTCTCTAGCACAGATACGCAGTATTTT
CASRGKVSSTDTQYF
>TRBV14|TRBJ2-3|medium-sized|TRBD2
TGTGCCAGCAGCCACCTTACCGGGACTAGCTTCGATACGCAGTATTTT
CASSHLTGTSFDTQYF
>TRBV27|TRBJ1-1|few|NA
TGTGCCAGCAGCCCATGGACGGATTTGAACACTGAAGCTTTCTTT
CASSPWTDLNTEAFF
>TRBV5-4|TRBJ2-1|medium-sized|TRBD2
TGTGCCAGCAGCTTGGATAGCGGGGGGGGTAATGAGCAGTTCTTC
CASSLDSGGGNEQFF
>TRBV27|TRBJ2-7|medium-sized|TRBD1
TGTGCCAGCAGTAGGACAGGAACCAGCTCCTACGAGCAGTACTTC
CASSRTGTSSYEQYF
>TRBV20-1|TRBJ2-7|NA|NA
TGCAGTGCCCGAACGCCAGACTTCGCCTACGAGCAGTACTTC
CSARTPDFAYEQYF
>TRBV2|TRBJ2-2|NA|NA
TGTGCCAGCAGGGGGCAGGCCGGGGAGCTGTTTTTT
CASRGQAGELFF
>TRBV13|TRBJ2-7|medium-sized|TRBD1
TGTGCCAGCAGCCCTTATGGGCCCGGGACAGCTTACGAGCAGTACTTC
CASSPYGPGTAYEQYF
>TRBV7-9|TRBJ2-5|few|NA
TGTGCCAGCAGCTTACGTTTGACAGACCAAGAGACCCAGTACTTC
CASSLRLTDQETQYF
>TRBV6-2/TRBV6-3|TRBJ2-7|NA|TRBD1
TGTGCCAGCAGTTACGGGACAGGGAACTACGAGCAGTACTTC
CASSYGTGNYEQYF
>TRBV20-1|TRBJ2-5|NA|NA
TGCAGTGCTAGCCACCCTGTGGATGCGACCCAGTACTTC
CSASHPVDATQYF
>TRBV6-2/TRBV6-3|TRBJ1-2|medium-sized|TRBD1
TGTGCCAGCAGTTCCTTCCAGGGGGCTAACTATGGCTACACCTTC
CASSSFQGANYGYTF
>TRBV12-3/TRBV12-4|TRBJ2-5|medium-sized|NA
TGTGCCAGCAGTTTATCGGTGACCCAGTACTTC
CASSLSVTQYF
>TRBV18|TRBJ1-2|medium-sized|NA
TGTGCCAGCTCTCCCAGACAGAGTTATGGCTACACCTTC
CASSPRQSYGYTF
>TRBV14|TRBJ1-6|NA|NA
TGTGCCAGCAGCCAAGAGAGGGGTTTTAATTCACCCCTCCACTTT
CASSQERGFNSPLHF
>TRBV5-6|TRBJ1-2|medium-sized|NA
TGTGCCAGCAGCTTGTACTTCGGGGGCAGAGGCTTGGACCGCTATGGCTACACCTTC
CASSLYFGGRGLDRYGYTF
>TRBV6-2/TRBV6-3|TRBJ2-7|NA|NA
TGTGCCAGCAGGGATTACCGGCCAAGTGAGGAGCAGTACTTC
CASRDYRPSEEQYF
>TRBV28|TRBJ2-5|NA|TRBD2
TGTGCCAGCAGTTTCAGTGGCGGGGGGGGACAAGAGACCCAGTACTTC
CASSFSGGGGQETQYF
>TRBV5-6|TRBJ2-3|few|NA
TGCGCCAGCAGCTTGGAGGCATCGGAGAAGTATTTT
CASSLEASEKYF
>TRBV28|TRBJ2-7|NA|TRBD1
TGTGCCAGCAGTTTAGGGACAGTCTCCTACGAGCAGTACTTC
CASSLGTVSYEQYF
>TRBV5-1|TRBJ2-2|NA|NA
TGCGCCAGCAGCCCTGAGGAGGGGATCGGGGAGCTGTTTTTT
CASSPEEGIGELFF
>TRBV27|TRBJ2-5|medium-sized|TRBD2
TGTGCCAGCAGTCCGAGACTAGCGGGGGTACAAGAGACCCAGTACTTC
CASSPRLAGVQETQYF
>TRBV28|TRBJ2-2|NA|NA
TGTGCCAGCAGTTTTACACCCGCGAACACCGGGGAGCTGTTTTTT
CASSFTPANTGELFF
>TRBV24-1|TRBJ2-4|medium-sized|TRBD1
TGTGCCACCAGTGATCCTGGACAGGGCGACATTCAGTACTTC
CATSDPGQGDIQYF
>TRBV5-8|TRBJ1-3|few|TRBD1
TGTGCCAGCAGCGGGACAGGGATCGAAAACACCATATATTTT
CASSGTGIENTIYF
>TRBV30|TRBJ1-2|medium-sized|NA
TGTGCCTGGAGTGTTTCAGGGATCTATGGCTACACCTTC
CAWSVSGIYGYTF
>TRBV19|TRBJ1-1|medium-sized|NA
TGTGCCAGTAGTATACGACAGAACACTGAAGCTTTCTTT
CASSIRQNTEAFF
>TRBV5-6|TRBJ2-1|large|NA
TGTGCCAGCAGCTTGGGCGGGTACAATGAGCAGTTCTTC
CASSLGGYNEQFF
>TRBV6-5|TRBJ1-5|medium-sized|TRBD1
TGTGCCAGTGCCCGGGACAGGGTCGACCGGGATCAGCCCCAGCATTTT
CASARDRVDRDQPQHF
>TRBV4-3|TRBJ2-1|few|TRBD2
TGCGCCAGCAGCCAAGATGTACCGACTAGCGGGGGTACCTACAATGAGCAGTTCTTC
CASSQDVPTSGGTYNEQFF